The sequence of this T cell receptor (beta chain) was determined in a study of T cell responses to AZD1222 COVID-19 vaccine. Regarding the study as a whole: The number of AZD1222 recipients seropositive at baseline was only five to seven. Only after the peak T cell response were repertoires sampled. Once two AZD1222 doses were given, Spike-specific TCR breadth and depth went up.

This clone is medium-sized (0.01 to 0.1%) in the sample. Its antigen remains unidentified. Within the sample, other DNA sequences also encode this same CDR3. Data came from immunoSEQ multiplex PCR; TCRdb stores just in-frame clones and leaves some out. The sample comprises more than 90,000 clones, less than 90% of which are singletons, and more than 15% rests with the top ten. The CDR3 length is 15 residues. The J segment lost 5 bases and the V segment lost 7 bases, leaving 13 bases of the junction unmatched. Germline V gene sequence: CDR1 SEHNR, CDR2 FQNEAQ (reference sequence). The source of this sequence is an adult in good health. The sequencing here drew on peripheral blood, taken on day 0 of AZD1222 vaccination. The V gene is TRBV7-9, the J gene TRBJ1-2, with TRBD1 identical over 7 bases. The CDR3 nucleotides are TGTGCCAGCACCGATTCAGGGGGGGCAGGGTATGGCTACACCTTC. This sequence encodes CASTDSGGAGYGYTF.